These T cell receptor beta chains were read from a single sample in a study of PD-L1 blockade in urothelial cancer. Profiling relied on immunoSEQ multiplex PCR, and the TCRdb table lists in-frame clones only, not all of them. The table records about 56,000 clones, 86% of them present only once. Sequences were derived from PBMCs, sampled around atezolizumab (anti-PD-L1) treatment. The receptors here all came from a man over 45 with urothelial cancer. The CDR3 runs from the conserved cysteine through the conserved F or W. Each record gives: J gene, V gene, clone size, D gene, CDR3 DNA, CDR3 protein. D genes are given only for firm matches. The size entry is marked missing in some rows and otherwise reads once, few, many or a size class.

>TRBJ2-1|TRBV7-9|NA|TRBD2
TGTGCCAGCAGCTTAGGACTAGCGGGAGGGGACAATGAGCAGTTCTTC
CASSLGLAGGDNEQFF
>TRBJ2-2|TRBV11-2|NA|TRBD1
TGTGCCAGCAGCGGATGGACAGGGGGCTCCACCGGGGAGCTGTTTTTT
CASSGWTGGSTGELFF
>TRBJ2-7|TRBV9|NA|NA
TGTGCCAGCAGCCCCGGACAGAGATCCTACGAGCAGTACTTC
CASSPGQRSYEQYF
>TRBJ1-1|TRBV7-6|NA|TRBD1
TGTGCCAGCAAGGGGACAGGGGCTCTAGAAGCTTTCTTT
CASKGTGALEAFF
>TRBJ1-3|TRBV30|NA|NA
TGTGCCTGGTCGCAGGGAAACACCATATATTTT
CAWSQGNTIYF
>TRBJ1-1|TRBV14|NA|NA
TGTGCCAGCAGCCAAGAGGGGCGGCAGGTAGCTTTCTTT
CASSQEGRQVAFF
>TRBJ1-1|TRBV7-9|NA|TRBD1
TGTGCCAGCAGCTTTACGGGACAGGTGAACACTGAAGCTTTCTTT
CASSFTGQVNTEAFF
>TRBJ2-5|TRBV5-5|NA|NA
TGTGCCAGCAGCTTACGCCGACAGCTCCAAGAGACCCAGTACTTC
CASSLRRQLQETQYF
>TRBJ2-2|TRBV28|NA|NA
TGTGCCAGCAGTCCCCAAAACACCGGGGAGCTGTTTTTT
CASSPQNTGELFF
>TRBJ2-1|TRBV19|NA|TRBD2
TGTGCCAGTAGTACCCGACTAGCGGGAGTTTCCGGTGAGCAGTTCTTC
CASSTRLAGVSGEQFF
>TRBJ1-2|TRBV6-1|once|NA
TGTGCCAGCAGTCGTCAAACTCTCGGCTACACCTTC
CASSRQTLGYTF
>TRBJ1-2|TRBV5-5|NA|NA
TGTGCCAGCAGTTACGGACAGTCCTATGGCTACACCTTC
CASSYGQSYGYTF
>TRBJ2-2|TRBV5-1|NA|NA
TGCGCCAGCAGGGACTGGGACAAACTCACCGGGGAGCTGTTTTTT
CASRDWDKLTGELFF
>TRBJ2-7|TRBV18|NA|TRBD1
TGTGCCAGCTCACGTACCGGGACAGAGAGCTCCTACGAGCAGTACTTC
CASSRTGTESSYEQYF
>TRBJ2-5|TRBV7-9|NA|NA
TGTGCCAGCAGCTTGGGCAACACCCAAGAGACCCAGTACTTC
CASSLGNTQETQYF
>TRBJ2-7|TRBV19|NA|NA
TGTGCCAGCGGGTCGGGAGCCAAGTACGAGCAGTACTTC
CASGSGAKYEQYF
>TRBJ1-1|TRBV7-2|few|NA
TGTGCCGTTTTCGGGAGGTCTCCCACTGAAGCTTTCTTT
CAVFGRSPTEAFF
>TRBJ2-3|TRBV28|NA|TRBD2
TGTGCCAGCAGTTCTCCCACTAGCGGGAGAGATACGCAGTATTTT
CASSSPTSGRDTQYF
>TRBJ1-5|TRBV6-9|NA|TRBD1
TGTGCCAGCAGTTATCCCCGACATCGACAGGGCAGGCAGCCCCAGCATTTT
CASSYPRHRQGRQPQHF
>TRBJ1-1|TRBV9|NA|NA
TGTGCCAGCAGCGTAGCAGGGACAAAGAACACTGAAGCTTTCTTT
CASSVAGTKNTEAFF
>TRBJ2-7|TRBV28|NA|TRBD1
TGTGCCAGCAGTCTCACCCGGGACAGGGTGATTCGCCAGTACTTC
CASSLTRDRVIRQYF
>TRBJ1-1|TRBV18|NA|NA
TGTGCCAGCTCAACAGGGTGGGGGAACACTGAAGCTTTCTTT
CASSTGWGNTEAFF
>TRBJ1-5|TRBV30|NA|NA
TGTGCCTGGAGTGCCCGTTTGAGTTATAGCAATCAGCCCCAGCATTTT
CAWSARLSYSNQPQHF
>TRBJ1-2|TRBV7-8|NA|NA
TGTGCCAGCAGCTTAGCCGTGCGGACAGCCCCCAACTATGGCTACACCTTC
CASSLAVRTAPNYGYTF
>TRBJ1-6|TRBV27|few|TRBD1
TGTGCCAGCAGCCCCTCCAGGGGGGCTTGGAATTCACCCCTCCACTTT
CASSPSRGAWNSPLHF
>TRBJ2-1|TRBV9|NA|TRBD2
TGTGCCAGCAGCGTAGCTATTACTAGCGGGAGCAATGAGCAGTTCTTC
CASSVAITSGSNEQFF
>TRBJ1-5|TRBV10-3|few|NA
TGTGCCATCAGTGACTCTGGCCGGGACACGAATCAGCCCCAGCATTTT
CAISDSGRDTNQPQHF
>TRBJ1-6|TRBV15|NA|NA
TGTGCCACCAGCAGGGACGGCCGGGGAGAGGCACCCCTCCACTTT
CATSRDGRGEAPLHF
>TRBJ2-7|TRBV5-5|NA|NA
TGTGCCAGCAGCTTTGTGACAATGAACGAGCAGTACTTC
CASSFVTMNEQYF
>TRBJ1-2|TRBV5-1|NA|NA
TGCGCCAGCAGCTTGGTCGGCCTCGCCCCGGGAGGCTACACCTTC
CASSLVGLAPGGYTF
>TRBJ2-1|TRBV27|NA|TRBD2
TGTGCCAGCACCTTAGCGGGAGCTGGGCATGAGCAGTTCTTC
CASTLAGAGHEQFF
>TRBJ2-3|TRBV7-3|NA|NA
TGTGCCAGCAGCTTGGCCCCCAGGGGATCGAGCACAGATACGCAGTATTTT
CASSLAPRGSSTDTQYF
>TRBJ2-3|TRBV9|NA|TRBD2
TGTGCCAGCAGCGTTGCTAGCGGGCTGACAGATACGCAGTATTTT
CASSVASGLTDTQYF
>TRBJ2-7|TRBV2|NA|NA
TGTGCCAGCAGTGAAGTGCCGACTTCCTACGAGCAGTACTTC
CASSEVPTSYEQYF
>TRBJ2-7|TRBV5-6|NA|NA
TGTGCCAGCTCCATCTGGGCGGGTACCATGTTCTCCTACGAGCAGTACTTC
CASSIWAGTMFSYEQYF
>TRBJ1-2|TRBV7-2|once|NA
TGTGCCAGCAGCTTAGTAGCGGTAGGGGATTACGGCTACACCTTC
CASSLVAVGDYGYTF
>TRBJ2-1|TRBV2|NA|TRBD2
TGTGCCAGGAAGGGGCGGCTAGCGGGAGCCGCCAGCTCCTACAATGAGCAGTTCTTC
CARKGRLAGAASSYNEQFF
>TRBJ1-2|TRBV6-5|once|NA
TGTGCCAGCAGTCCCCGGGGGGCGCGATATGGCTACACCTTC
CASSPRGARYGYTF
>TRBJ2-1|TRBV6-1|NA|NA
TGTGCCAGCAGTGAAGCGCCGGGTTATCTCAACAATGAGCAGTTCTTC
CASSEAPGYLNNEQFF
>TRBJ2-7|TRBV4-2|NA|TRBD2
TGTGCCAGCAGCCAAGAGGTTCTAGCGGGGGCCTACTCCTACGAGCAGTACTTC
CASSQEVLAGAYSYEQYF
>TRBJ2-7|TRBV11-2|once|NA
TGTGCCAGCAGCTTAGATCGACAGGTCATTCCCTACGAGCAGTACTTC
CASSLDRQVIPYEQYF
>TRBJ1-5|TRBV6-1|NA|TRBD1
TGTGCCAGCAGCCAACAGGGGAATCAGCCCCAGCATTTT
CASSQQGNQPQHF
>TRBJ1-1|TRBV6-1|NA|NA
TGTGCCAGCAAAAAGGGGGTTGAAGCTTTCTTT
CASKKGVEAFF
>TRBJ2-2|TRBV7-2|NA|NA
TGTGCCAGCAGCTTAGATTTTCAGCGGAACACCGGGGAGCTGTTTTTT
CASSLDFQRNTGELFF
>TRBJ1-2|TRBV6-1|NA|TRBD1
TGTGCCAGCAGTGAAACTCCGGGACAGGGGATAGAGGGCTACACCTTC
CASSETPGQGIEGYTF